The clone carrying this T cell receptor beta chain was picked up a small number of times. This CDR3 is built from 16 residues. J gave up 1 base and V 5 bases, and 7 bases lay outside the gene matches. Per germline, CDR1 LNHDA and CDR2 SQIVND (reference sequence). The sample originates from a study of T cell responses to AZD1222 COVID-19 vaccine. The data were produced by immunoSEQ multiplex PCR, yet TCRdb's version contains in-frame clones alone and is incomplete. The data contain about 97,000 clones, around 87% of them singletons. This TCR was recovered from an adult who received the AZD1222 COVID-19 vaccine. Sequencing used peripheral blood, obtained 28 days after the second AZD1222 dose. This rearrangement joins TRBV19 to TRBJ1-2; the match to TRBD1 covers 10 bases. In DNA form, the CDR3 reads TGTGCCAGTAGTCACCCCCGGACAGGGGGTAACTATGGCTACACCTTC. It is translated as CASSHPRTGGNYGYTF.